This TCR beta chain was documented in a study of cytomegalovirus exposure and HLA in healthy donors. The PCR was carried out with 60 Vbeta primers and 13 Jbeta primers. Profiled with immunoSEQ multiplex PCR; TCRdb holds only in-frame clones, not every one. The sample contains about 120,000 clones, under 85% of which appear only once. Study outcomes and limitations: Upon later analysis, HLA-associated TCR beta chains proved more clonally expanded than other, equally common chains. Presence/absence results assume similar sequencing depth per donor, which may not hold.

Notes on this clone: The antigen is not known.

This CDR3 is 15 amino acids long. Looked up from germline, CDR1 is GTSNPN and CDR2 is SVGIG (reference sequence). The ends were cut back, 0 bases at V and 6 bases at J, with 16 bases in the middle. J is TRBJ2-3 and V is TRBV30; the D gene is possibly TRBD2 (6 bases). Sequencing used PBMCs. The sequence was obtained from a woman aged 45-60 years in good health and CMV-seropositive. CDR3 coding DNA: TGTGCCTGGAGTGTACTGACGGGGGTGTGGGATACGCAGTATTTT. This gives the protein CAWSVLTGVWDTQYF.